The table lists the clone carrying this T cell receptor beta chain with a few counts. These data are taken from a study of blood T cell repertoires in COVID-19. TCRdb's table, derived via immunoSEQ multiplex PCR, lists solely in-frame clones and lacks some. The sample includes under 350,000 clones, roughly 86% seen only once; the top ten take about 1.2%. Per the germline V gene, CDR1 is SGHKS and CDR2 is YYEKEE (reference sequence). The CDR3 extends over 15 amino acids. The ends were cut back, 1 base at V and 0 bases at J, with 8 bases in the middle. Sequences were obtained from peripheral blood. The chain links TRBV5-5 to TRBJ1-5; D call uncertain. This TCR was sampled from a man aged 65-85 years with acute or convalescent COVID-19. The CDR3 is CASSLSGNSNQPQHF. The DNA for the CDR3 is TGTGCCAGCAGCTTGTCGGGGAATAGCAATCAGCCCCAGCATTTT.